This T cell receptor beta chain was documented in a study of T cell changes during pregnancy in multiple sclerosis. The table came from immunoSEQ multiplex PCR; TCRdb's copy has only in-frame clones and leaves some out. The sample lists tens of thousands of clones, 80% to 95% occurring once. Germline CDR1 reads SGHTA; CDR2 reads FQGNSA. This CDR3 comprises 15 residues. The trim removed 5 bases at V and 7 bases at J, leaving 13 bases unmatched. This chain joins TRBV7-2 and TRBJ1-2; 7 nucleotides line up with TRBD1. The source of this sequence is a female donor with multiple sclerosis, enrolled in a pregnancy study. Sequencing was performed on peripheral blood, taken in the first trimester of pregnancy. CDR3 in amino acids: CASSLDRVVRGGYTF. CDR3 nucleotide sequence: TGTGCCAGCAGCCTCGACAGGGTAGTACGGGGTGGCTACACCTTC.